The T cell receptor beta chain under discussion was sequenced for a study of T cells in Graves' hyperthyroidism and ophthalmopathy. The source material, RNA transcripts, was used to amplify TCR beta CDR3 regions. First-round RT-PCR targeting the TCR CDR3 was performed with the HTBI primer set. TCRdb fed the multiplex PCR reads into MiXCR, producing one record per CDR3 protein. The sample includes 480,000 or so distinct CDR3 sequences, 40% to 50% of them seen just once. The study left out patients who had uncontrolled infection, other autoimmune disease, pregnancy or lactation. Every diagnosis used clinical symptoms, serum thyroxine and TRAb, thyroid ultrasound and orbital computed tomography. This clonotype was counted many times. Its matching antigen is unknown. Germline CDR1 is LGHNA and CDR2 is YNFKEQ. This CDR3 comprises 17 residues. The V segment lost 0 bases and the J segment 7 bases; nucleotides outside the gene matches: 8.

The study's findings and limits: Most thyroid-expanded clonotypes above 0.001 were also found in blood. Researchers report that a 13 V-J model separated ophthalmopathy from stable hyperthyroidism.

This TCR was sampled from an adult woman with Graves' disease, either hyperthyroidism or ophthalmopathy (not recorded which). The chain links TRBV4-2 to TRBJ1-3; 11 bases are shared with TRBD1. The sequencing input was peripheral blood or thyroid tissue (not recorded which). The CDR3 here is CASSQDGQGARWNTIYF. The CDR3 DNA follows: TGTGCCAGCAGCCAAGACGGACAGGGGGCGAGGTGGAACACCATATATTTT.